One sample yielded the 9 T cell receptor beta chains listed below, sequenced in a study of blood T cell repertoires in COVID-19. Profiling relied on immunoSEQ multiplex PCR, and the TCRdb table lists in-frame clones only, not all of them. Of about 330,000 clones listed, around 87% are singletons. The sample was peripheral blood. The receptors originated from a woman aged 45-65 years with active or convalescent COVID-19.

This clone was counted once. The V gene is TRBV15, the J gene TRBJ1-2; 9 bases fit TRBD1. This CDR3 has 15 residues. V lost 3 bases and J lost 4; bases outside the gene matches: 6. The germline V gene encodes CDR1 LNHNV and CDR2 YYDKDF (reference sequence). CDR3 in amino acids: CATSRDRGYTYGYTF. CDR3 sequence (DNA): TGTGCCACCAGCAGGGACAGGGGATACACCTATGGCTACACCTTC.

This clone was counted a few times. The J gene is TRBJ1-2, the V gene TRBV5-1; 8 bases are a match to TRBD1. V lost 0 bases to trimming and J lost 5 bases; unmatched junction nucleotides: 6. The germline CDR1 and CDR2 sequences are SGHRS and YFSETQ. The CDR3 totals 15 residues. The CDR3 DNA reads as TGCGCCAGCAGCTTGGGGACAGGGAATAAATATGGCTACACCTTC. Its protein is CASSLGTGNKYGYTF.

V usage is TRBV18 and J usage is TRBJ1-2; 9 positions match TRBD1. CDR3 size: 14 residues. The junction had 5 bases not matched to a gene; V was cut back by 2 bases and J by 7 bases. From germline, CDR1 is KGHSH and CDR2 LQKENI. The CDR3 DNA reads as TGTGCCAGCTCACCAGGGGACAGGGTCGGTGGCTACACCTTC. Translating it yields CASSPGDRVGGYTF. Filled out from reference TRBV18 and TRBJ1-2, the complete variable domain reads NAGVMQNPRHLVRRRGQEARLRCSPMKGHSHVYWYRQLPEEGLKFMVYLQKENIIDESGMPKERFSAEFPKEGPSILRIQQVVRGDSAAYFCASSPGDRVGGYTFGSGTRLTVV.

V usage is TRBV5-5 and J usage is TRBJ2-7; D is unresolved. CDR1 is SGHKS, CDR2 YYEKEE, per germline (reference sequence). The CDR3 is 15 residues long. Trimming took 4 bases from V and 0 from J, leaving 14 bases between them. CDR3 DNA: TGTGCCAGCAGCGTTCACTTATCTTTCTCCTACGAGCAGTACTTC. It encodes CASSVHLSFSYEQYF.

The V call is TRBV7-8, the J call TRBJ1-1; 10 bases match TRBD1. From germline, CDR1 is SGHVS and CDR2 FQNEAQ. V lost 1 base to trimming and J lost 3 bases; unmatched junction nucleotides: 5. This CDR3 contains 16 residues. The chain's CDR3 is CASSLGGQGIYTEAFF. The DNA of the CDR3 is TGTGCCAGCAGCTTAGGGGGACAGGGGATCTACACTGAAGCTTTCTTT. Full variable domain (outside the CDR3, taken from reference TRBV7-8 and TRBJ1-1): GAGVSQSPRYKVAKRGQDVALRCDPISGHVSLFWYQQALGQGPEFLTYFQNEAQLDKSGLPSDRFFAERPEGSVSTLKIQRTQQEDSAVYLCASSLGGQGIYTEAFFGQGTRLTVV.

The chain recombines TRBV4-1 with TRBJ2-1; 9 bases map to TRBD1. CDR1 and CDR2 (germline): MGHRA, YSYEKL. The ends lost 1 base at V and 4 bases at J; junction bases unmatched: 8. The CDR3 loop spans 17 amino acids. This CDR3 reads CASSQGSGTGIYNEQFF. CDR3 bases: TGCGCCAGCAGCCAAGGTTCCGGGACAGGGATATACAATGAGCAGTTCTTC.

This chain joins TRBV6-6 and TRBJ2-2; D might be TRBD2 (6 bases). CDR3 length: 14 amino acids. Trimming removed 6 bases from V and 2 bases from J, with 10 bases in between. Germline V gives CDR1 MNHNY, CDR2 SVGAGI (reference sequence). The CDR3 sequence is CASRRLGNTGELFF. CDR3 DNA sequence: TGTGCCAGCAGAAGACTAGGTAACACCGGGGAGCTGTTTTTT.

The chain couples TRBV16 to TRBJ2-4; TRBD1 matches at 10 bases. This CDR3 has 16 residues. Germline CDR1 and CDR2: KGHSY and FQNENV. The V gene end was trimmed by 4 bases and the J gene end by 1 base; junction bases not matched to a gene: 4. The CDR3 region has the DNA TGTGCCAGCAGCCCCGGGACAGGGGCTGCCAAAAACATTCAGTACTTC. This encodes CASSPGTGAAKNIQYF.

This sequence joins TRBV18 and TRBJ1-1; 10 nucleotides line up with TRBD1. With 4 bases clipped from V and 5 bases from J, the junction kept 7 bases outside the gene matches. This CDR3 spans 15 amino acids. Germline CDR1 is KGHSH and CDR2 is LQKENI. The CDR3 nucleotides are TGTGCCAGCTCACAGAACTCGGGACAGGGGACTGAAGCTTTCTTT. Amino acid sequence: CASSQNSGQGTEAFF.